This T cell receptor (beta chain) derives from a study of blood T cell repertoires in COVID-19. Study at large: Material from acute and convalescent COVID-19 was sourced from the United States, Italy and Spain.

Original methodology: Estimation of nucleated cell counts relied on the amplification of reference gene primers. Generated by immunoSEQ multiplex PCR, the TCRdb table keeps only in-frame clones and is missing some. D and trimming come from the DNA, and the V and J calls and clone size come from that table. This sample has about 250,000 clones, with about nine tenths found just once. In terms of age and location, participants ranged from roughly 18 to 90 years and lived in about 25 US areas. Clinical history as reported by participants underpinned cohort assignment. Germline V CDR1 and CDR2: SGHRS, YFSETQ. V lost 4 bases, J lost 6 bases, and 5 bases stayed unmatched. The CDR3 contains 13 residues.

The receptor comes from a man younger than 35 who had recovered from COVID-19. The rearrangement joins TRBV5-1 to TRBJ1-1; 8 positions agree with TRBD1. The sequenced sample consisted of PBMCs or T cells enriched from blood (not recorded which). CDR3 in DNA: TGCGCCAGCAGCCCAACGGACAGGGCTGAAGCTTTCTTT. It encodes CASSPTDRAEAFF. The variable domain in full, with the rest retrieved from reference TRBV5-1 and TRBJ1-1, is KAGVTQTPRYLIKTRGQQVTLSCSPISGHRSVSWYQQTPGQGLQFLFEYFSETQRNKGNFPGRFSGRQFSNSRSEMNVSTLELGDSALYLCASSPTDRAEAFFGQGTRLTVV.